This T cell receptor (beta chain) emerged from a study of blood T cell repertoires in COVID-19. Trimming at V came to 4 bases and at J to 4 bases, leaving 8 bases not matched to a gene. This CDR3 is built from 16 residues. Germline CDR1 MDHEN, CDR2 SYDVKM. Original analysis: Estimation of nucleated cell counts was performed using reference gene primer amplification. Produced via immunoSEQ multiplex PCR; TCRdb's table is partial and in-frame only. D and trimming were read from the DNA, whereas the V and J calls and clone size are those reported in that table. The profile shows tens of thousands of clones, about nine tenths of them singletons.

Input material: peripheral blood. This chain joins TRBV28 and TRBJ1-3; 9 positions agree with TRBD1. This TCR derives from a woman in her sixties with active or convalescent COVID-19. CDR3 sequence: CASSSGDRVEGNTIYF. The DNA of the CDR3 is TGTGCCAGCAGTTCGGGGGACAGGGTGGAAGGAAACACCATATATTTT.